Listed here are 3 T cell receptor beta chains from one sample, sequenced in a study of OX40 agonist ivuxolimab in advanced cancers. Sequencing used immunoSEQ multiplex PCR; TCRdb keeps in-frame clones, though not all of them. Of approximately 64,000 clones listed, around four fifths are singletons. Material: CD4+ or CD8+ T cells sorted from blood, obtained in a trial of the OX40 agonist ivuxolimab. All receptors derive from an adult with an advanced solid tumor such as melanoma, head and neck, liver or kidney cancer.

This CDR3 is CASSRSASGAGETQYF. DNA for the CDR3: TGTGCCAGCAGCCGCTCAGCTAGCGGGGCGGGGGAGACCCAGTACTTC. The V and J genes are TRBV11-3 and TRBJ2-5; 9 bases are shared with TRBD2. The germline CDR1 and CDR2 sequences are SGHNT and YENEEA. Trimming removed 5 bases from V and 5 bases from J; junction bases left unmatched: 12. There are 16 residues in the CDR3.

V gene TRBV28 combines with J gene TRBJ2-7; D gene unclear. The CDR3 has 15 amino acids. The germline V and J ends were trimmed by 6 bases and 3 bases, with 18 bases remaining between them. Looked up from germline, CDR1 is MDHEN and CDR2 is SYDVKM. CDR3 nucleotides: TGTGCCAGCAGCTCGGGTCTTAAGGGCGTCTACGAGCAGTACTTC. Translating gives CASSSGLKGVYEQYF.

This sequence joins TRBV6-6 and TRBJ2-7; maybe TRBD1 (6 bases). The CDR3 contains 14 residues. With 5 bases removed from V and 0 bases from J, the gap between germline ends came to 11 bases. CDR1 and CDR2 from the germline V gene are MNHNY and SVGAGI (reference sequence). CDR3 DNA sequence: TGTGCCAGCAGTAGGGACACGAGCTCCTACGAGCAGTACTTC. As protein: CASSRDTSSYEQYF.